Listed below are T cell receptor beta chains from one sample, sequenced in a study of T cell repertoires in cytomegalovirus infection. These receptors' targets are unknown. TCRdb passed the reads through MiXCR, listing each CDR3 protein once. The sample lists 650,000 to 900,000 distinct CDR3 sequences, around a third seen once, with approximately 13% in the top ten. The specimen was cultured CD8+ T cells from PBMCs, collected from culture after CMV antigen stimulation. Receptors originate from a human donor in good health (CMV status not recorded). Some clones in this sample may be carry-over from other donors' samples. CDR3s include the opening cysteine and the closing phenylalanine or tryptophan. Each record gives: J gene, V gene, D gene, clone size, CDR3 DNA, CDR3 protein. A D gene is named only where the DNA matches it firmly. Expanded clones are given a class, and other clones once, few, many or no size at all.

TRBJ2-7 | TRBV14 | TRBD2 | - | TGTGCCAGCAGCCACCCTGGGGAGGGCTACGAGCAGTACTTC | CASSHPGEGYEQYF
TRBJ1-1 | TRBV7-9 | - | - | TGTGCCAGCAGCGGGCGGGAGAGGGACACTGAAGCTTTCTTT | CASSGRERDTEAFF
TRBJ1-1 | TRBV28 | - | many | TGTGCCAGCAGTTCCCTTTGGGTAAACACTGAAGCTTTCTTT | CASSSLWVNTEAFF
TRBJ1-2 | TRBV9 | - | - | TGTGCCAGCAGCGACAGACAGGTCTCGGGCGGCTACACCTTC | CASSDRQVSGGYTF
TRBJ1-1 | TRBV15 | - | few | TGTGCCACCAGCAGAAGCAGGGTTACTGAAGCTTTCTTT | CATSRSRVTEAFF
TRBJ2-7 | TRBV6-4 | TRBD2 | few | TGTGCCAGCAGTGACCCGGGGGAGCGGGGCATATCCTACGAGCAGTACTTC | CASSDPGERGISYEQYF
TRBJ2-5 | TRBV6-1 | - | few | TGTGCCAGCAGTCCGGCGGGGATTGGGGAGACCCAGTACTTC | CASSPAGIGETQYF
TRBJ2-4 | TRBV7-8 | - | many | TGTGCCAGCAGCTTAGCGAGGAGGATGGGGGTCAAAAACATTCAGTACTTC | CASSLARRMGVKNIQYF
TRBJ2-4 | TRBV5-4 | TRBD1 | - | TGTGCCAGCAGCGACCCCGACAGGGAGGCCAAAAACATTCAGTACTTC | CASSDPDREAKNIQYF
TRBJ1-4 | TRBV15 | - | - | TGTGCCACCAGCCCGGAAGTCTGGGCTGAAAAACTGTTTTTT | CATSPEVWAEKLFF
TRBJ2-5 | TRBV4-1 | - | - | TGCGCCAGCAGCCAAGTCATGAGCGTGGAGACCCAGTACTTC | CASSQVMSVETQYF
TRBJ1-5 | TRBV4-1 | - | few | TGCGCCAGCAGCCCCGGGACGTTGGGCAATCAGCCCCAGCATTTT | CASSPGTLGNQPQHF
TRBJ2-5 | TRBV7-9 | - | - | TGTGCTGAGCAGGGGCCGAGACCAGAGACCCAGTACTTC | CAEQGPRPETQYF
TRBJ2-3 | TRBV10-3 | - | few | TGTGCCATCAGGAGAACAGGGACGGGCACAGATACGCAGTATTTT | CAIRRTGTGTDTQYF
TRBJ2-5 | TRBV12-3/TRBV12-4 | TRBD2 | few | TGTGCCAGCAGTCAACGAACCGGGGGGGCACGAGAGACCCAGTACTTC | CASSQRTGGARETQYF
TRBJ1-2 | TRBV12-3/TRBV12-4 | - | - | TGTGCCAGCAGTTTCAGGCAGGCCCCTCGGTATGGCTACACCTTC | CASSFRQAPRYGYTF
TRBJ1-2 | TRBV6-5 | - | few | TGTGCCAGCGCGTTATCCAAGGGGACCGCTAACTATGGCTACACCTTC | CASALSKGTANYGYTF
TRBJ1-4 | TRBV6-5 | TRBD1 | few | TGTGCCAGCAGTCCGGGACAGGGATGGGAAAAACTGTTTTTT | CASSPGQGWEKLFF
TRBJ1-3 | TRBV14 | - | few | TGTGCCAGTGCCGAAGGGCGGGCAGGGCCTGGAAACACCATATATTTT | CASAEGRAGPGNTIYF
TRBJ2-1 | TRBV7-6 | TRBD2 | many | TGTGCCAGCAGTTTTACTAGCGGGGGGCTTAATGAGCAGTTCTTC | CASSFTSGGLNEQFF
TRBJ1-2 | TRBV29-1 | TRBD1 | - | TGCAGCGTTGAGGCTCCCGGGACAGACTATGGCTACACCTTC | CSVEAPGTDYGYTF
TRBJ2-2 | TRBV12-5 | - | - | TGTGCTAGTGGCATCACGGGCGGGGAGCTGTTTTTT | CASGITGGELFF
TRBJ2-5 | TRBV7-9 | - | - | TGTGCCAGCAGCTTAGCGCAGGACTCAAGGGAGACCCAGTACTTC | CASSLAQDSRETQYF
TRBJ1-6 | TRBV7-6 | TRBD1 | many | TGTGCCAGCAGCCCCGGGACAGGGATATTGGAATCCTCACCCCTCCACTTT | CASSPGTGILESSPLHF
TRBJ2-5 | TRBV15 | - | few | TGTGCCACCAGCAGAGTTGTTGGGCGTGGAGAGACCCAGTACTTC | CATSRVVGRGETQYF
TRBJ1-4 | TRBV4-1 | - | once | TGCGCCAGCGGCCAAGACCACTGGCAAGCCTATGAAAAACTGTTTTTT | CASGQDHWQAYEKLFF
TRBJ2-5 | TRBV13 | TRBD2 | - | TGTGCCAGCAGTTTCAGCGGGGCCTCCCAGGGGACCCAGTACTTC | CASSFSGASQGTQYF
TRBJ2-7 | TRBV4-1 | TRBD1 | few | TGCGCCAGCAGCCAAAGCAGCCGGGACAGGAGCTCCTACGAGCAGTACTTC | CASSQSSRDRSSYEQYF
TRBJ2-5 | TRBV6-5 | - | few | TGTGCCAGCAGTTACGGACCTGACCAAGAGACCCAGTACTTC | CASSYGPDQETQYF
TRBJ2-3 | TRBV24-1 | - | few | TGTGCCACAAGCACGAGCAACCAACGGGGCACAGATACGCAGTATTTT | CATSTSNQRGTDTQYF
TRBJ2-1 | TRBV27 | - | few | TGTGCCAGCAGTTTACGGGGCCTATTAAATGAGCAGTTCTTC | CASSLRGLLNEQFF
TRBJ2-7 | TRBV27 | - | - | TGTGCCAGCAGTTTTCTGTACACCGGTTTCAACGAGCAGTACTTC | CASSFLYTGFNEQYF
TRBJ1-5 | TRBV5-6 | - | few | TGTGCCAGCAGCTGGGAGGGGGTGATGCAGCCCCAGCATTTT | CASSWEGVMQPQHF
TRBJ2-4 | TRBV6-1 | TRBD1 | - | TGTGCCAGCAGTGTTGACAGGGGACGAGCCAAAAACATTCAGTACTTC | CASSVDRGRAKNIQYF
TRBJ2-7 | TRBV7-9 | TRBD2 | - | TGTGCCAGCAGCGGATCCGGTGGGACTAGCAACTACGAGCAGTACTTC | CASSGSGGTSNYEQYF
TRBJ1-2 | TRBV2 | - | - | TGTGCCAGCCCCCACGGGGTCCCCCCCTTCTATGGCTACACCTTC | CASPHGVPPFYGYTF
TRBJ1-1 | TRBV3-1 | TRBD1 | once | TGTGTCAGCAGCCCCCCAGGGGGGTCCACTGAAGCTTTCTTT | CVSSPPGGSTEAFF
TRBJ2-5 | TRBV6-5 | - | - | TGTGCCAGCAGTTACGGGGCCGGGGAGACCCAGTACTTC | CASSYGAGETQYF
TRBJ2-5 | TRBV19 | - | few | TGTGCCAGTAGGAAAACAGGACGAGAGACCCAGTACTTC | CASRKTGRETQYF
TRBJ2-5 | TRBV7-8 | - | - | TGTGCCAGCAGCCCTGGGCCTACGGGAGAGACCCAGTACTTC | CASSPGPTGETQYF
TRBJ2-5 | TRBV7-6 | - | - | TGTGCCAGCAGCTTAGACGTATCAGGTCAAGAGACCCAGTACTTC | CASSLDVSGQETQYF
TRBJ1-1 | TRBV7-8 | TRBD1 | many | TGTGCCAGCAGCTTATCCAGGGGGCGCGAACCTGCGAACACTGAAGCTTTCTTT | CASSLSRGREPANTEAFF
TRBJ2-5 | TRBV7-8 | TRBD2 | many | TGTGCCAGCAGCCCCCTGCTAGCGGGGTACCAAGAGACCCAGTACTTC | CASSPLLAGYQETQYF
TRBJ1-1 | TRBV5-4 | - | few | TGTGCCAGCGAACCGGACCTGAACACTGAAGCTTTCTTT | CASEPDLNTEAFF
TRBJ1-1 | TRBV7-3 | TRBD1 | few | TGTGCCAGCAGCACAGGGGGGGGAACTGAAGCTTTCTTT | CASSTGGGTEAFF
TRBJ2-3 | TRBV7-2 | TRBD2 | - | TGTGCCAGCAGGCTGCTAGCGGGGGCAGAGGATACGCAGTATTTT | CASRLLAGAEDTQYF
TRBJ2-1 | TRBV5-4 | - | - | TGTGCCAGCAGCTTGGCCGGGGTGATCGAGCAGTTCTTC | CASSLAGVIEQFF
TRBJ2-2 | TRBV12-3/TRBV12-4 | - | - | TGTGCCAGCAGTTTATGGGGCGGGTTAGACACCGGGGAGCTGTGTTTT | CASSLWGGLDTGELCF
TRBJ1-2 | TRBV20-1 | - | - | TGCAGTGCTAGAGAATTATGGGATACCGGAGCTAACTATGGCTACACCTTC | CSARELWDTGANYGYTF
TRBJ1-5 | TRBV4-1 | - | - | TGCGCCAGCAGCCAAGGGGGACCCTATCAGCCCCAGCATTTT | CASSQGGPYQPQHF
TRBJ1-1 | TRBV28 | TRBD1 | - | TGTGCCAGCAGCCCCCAGGGACAGGCCACTGAAGCTTTCTTT | CASSPQGQATEAFF
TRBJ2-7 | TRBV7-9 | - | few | TGTGCCAGCAGCTTAGGCGGGACTCCCCGCCACGAGCAGTACTTC | CASSLGGTPRHEQYF
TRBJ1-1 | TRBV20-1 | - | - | TGCAGTGCTAGAGATAAAGGAGTGACTGAAGCTTTCTTT | CSARDKGVTEAFF
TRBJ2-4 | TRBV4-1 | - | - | TGCGCCAGCAGCCAAGGTCAGGTGGAGAAAAACATTCAGTACTTC | CASSQGQVEKNIQYF
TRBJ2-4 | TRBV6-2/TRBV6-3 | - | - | TGTGCCAGCAGTTACGGAGCCCTAGCCAAAAACATTCAGTACTTC | CASSYGALAKNIQYF
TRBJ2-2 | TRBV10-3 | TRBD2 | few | TGTGCCATCGGAAGCGGGGGTGTCACCGGGGAGCTGTTTTTT | CAIGSGGVTGELFF
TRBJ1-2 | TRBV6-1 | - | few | TGTGCTACCCGGGGGCTGGCTCCGGCGCGGCCCTTC | CATRGLAPARPF